The 31 T cell receptor beta chains below all came from one sample that was sequenced in a study of T-cell reconstitution after alpha-beta-depleted transplantation in children. Preparation of the TCRbeta library used unique molecular identifiers. One entry per CDR3 protein, called by TCRdb with MiXCR from the PCR reads. The data show about 640,000 distinct CDR3 sequences, with around 16% seen just once and 0.9% to 1.2% held by the top ten. The material was PBMCs from the stem cell graft donor, obtained from the stem cell graft. These receptors were collected from a human donor who donated a stem cell graft to a child with acute myeloid leukemia.

This clonotype was detected ten times or more. The gene calls are TRBV10-3 and TRBJ1-5; D unresolved. The V gene lost 0 bases and the J gene lost 1 base, with 4 bases spanning the gap. The length of the CDR3 is 14 residues. CDR1 is ENHRY, CDR2 SYGVKD, per germline. In nucleotides, the CDR3 is TGTGCCATCAGTGAGTCGGGGAGCAATCAGCCCCAGCATTTT. This translates into CAISESGSNQPQHF.

This clonotype turned up a few times. The gene calls are TRBV7-2 and TRBJ1-4; D is uncertain. Germline CDR1 and CDR2: SGHTA and FQGNSA. V was shortened by 3 bases and J by 6 bases, with 17 bases between the two germline ends. The CDR3 loop spans 16 amino acids. The CDR3 sequence: CASSFSRSAIYEKLFF. The CDR3 nucleotides read TGTGCCAGCAGCTTCAGCCGGTCAGCTATATATGAAAAACTGTTTTTT. The full variable domain, its missing parts supplied by reference TRBV7-2 and TRBJ1-4, is GAGVSQSPSNKVTEKGKDVELRCDPISGHTALYWYRQSLGQGLEFLIYFQGNSAPDKSGLPSDRFSAERTGGSVSTLTIQRTQQEDSAVYLCASSFSRSAIYEKLFFGSGTQLSVL.

At least ten counts were recorded for this clonotype. V and J are TRBV5-6 and TRBJ1-4, with TRBD1 identical over 10 bases. This CDR3 is built from 14 residues. Germline CDR1 reads SGHDT; CDR2 reads YYEEEE. With 3 bases clipped from V and 8 bases from J, the junction kept 4 bases outside the gene matches. The CDR3 sequence: CASSYGTGVEKLFF. CDR3 sequence (DNA): TGTGCCAGCAGCTACGGGACAGGGGTCGAAAAACTGTTTTTT.

This clonotype was detected only once. A much larger clone lies one base from this, so it may be a read error. The gene calls are TRBV29-1 and TRBJ1-1; D remains unclear. Trimming stripped 4 bases from V and 2 bases from J, with 11 bases between. This CDR3 region has 13 residues. Germline CDR1 is SQVTM and CDR2 is ANQGSEA. The chain's CDR3 is CSVVKLLNTEAFF. Written as DNA, the CDR3 is TGCAGCGTTGTTAAGCTACTTAACACTGAAGCTTTCTTT.

This clonotype was detected many times. The V and J genes are TRBV10-2 and TRBJ2-5; 10 bases are a match to TRBD2. V lost 5 bases, J lost 6 bases, and 6 bases stayed unmatched. This CDR3 spans 14 amino acids. The germline gives CDR1 WSHSY, CDR2 SAAADI. The CDR3 DNA reads TGCGCCAGCAGTTTGAGCGGGGGGGCGAAGACCCAGTACTTC. It is translated as CASSLSGGAKTQYF.

This clonotype was detected many times. This chain links TRBV27 with TRBJ2-1, with a possible D match to TRBD2 (5 bases). V was trimmed by 5 bases and J by 6 bases, leaving 17 bases between them. CDR3 length: 15 residues. The V gene's germline CDR1 is MNHEY and CDR2 SMNVEV (reference sequence). The CDR3 DNA reads as TGTGCCAGCAGTCCCAGGACTGCCCCCAGCAATGAGCAGTTCTTC. Translated, it gives CASSPRTAPSNEQFF.

The chain couples TRBV6-4 to TRBJ2-1; a weak D match, TRBD2 (6 bases). V shed 2 bases and J shed 1 base, with 9 bases lying between them. This CDR3 comprises 15 residues. CDR1 is MRHNA and CDR2 is SNTAGT in the germline V gene. CDR3 DNA: TGTGCCAGCAGTGACGCTGGGGGGTCCTACAATGAGCAGTTCTTC. Protein product: CASSDAGGSYNEQFF.

V and J are TRBV29-1 and TRBJ2-1, with TRBD2 matching 9 bases. Germline CDR1 is SQVTM and CDR2 is ANQGSEA. This CDR3 comprises 14 residues. V dropped 5 bases and J dropped 6; count of bases not matched to a gene: 8. The chain's CDR3 is CSVWGGGVVNEQFF. In DNA, the CDR3 is TGCAGCGTTTGGGGCGGGGGGGTTGTCAATGAGCAGTTCTTC.

A few counts support this clonotype. The chain couples TRBV20-1 to TRBJ2-1; the match to TRBD2 covers 11 bases. Germline values: CDR1 DFQATT, CDR2 SNEGSKA (reference sequence). J gave up 1 base and V 7 bases, and 3 bases lay outside the gene matches. This CDR3 has 14 amino acids. The CDR3 loop reads CSETSGGSYNEQFF. The DNA of the CDR3 is TGCAGTGAAACTAGCGGGGGTTCCTACAATGAGCAGTTCTTC.

Many counts were recorded for this clonotype. The J gene is TRBJ2-1, the V gene TRBV20-1; D is possibly TRBD1 (5 bases). The length of the CDR3 is 16 residues. The V gene's germline CDR1 is DFQATT and CDR2 SNEGSKA (reference sequence). The germline V and J ends were trimmed by 3 bases and 3 bases, with 18 bases remaining between them. The CDR3 sequence: CSASILGRVVYNEQFF. The CDR3 nucleotides are TGCAGTGCTAGTATCCTCGGCAGGGTGGTCTACAATGAGCAGTTCTTC.

This clonotype was observed many times. The chain links TRBV20-1 to TRBJ2-3, with D possibly matching TRBD2 (6 bases). Germline CDR1 DFQATT, CDR2 SNEGSKA (reference sequence). The ends were cut back, 0 bases at V and 2 bases at J, with 12 bases in the middle. This CDR3 contains 15 residues. The CDR3 sequence: CSARDEGGFTDTQYF. The CDR3 DNA reads TGCAGTGCTAGAGATGAGGGAGGATTCACAGATACGCAGTATTTT.

The genes are TRBV6-5 and TRBJ2-3, with TRBD1 as a possible D gene (7 bases). Per the germline V gene, CDR1 is MNHEY and CDR2 is SVGAGI. The CDR3 is made up of 17 amino acids. Trimming cost V 2 bases and J 2 bases, with 17 bases left between them. This CDR3 is CASSYDFGGQYTDTQYF. The CDR3 DNA follows: TGTGCCAGCAGTTACGATTTCGGGGGACAGTACACAGATACGCAGTATTTT.

This clonotype has at least ten counts. The V and J genes are TRBV20-1 and TRBJ1-1, with TRBD1 matching 8 bases. CDR3 length: 12 amino acids. The trim removed 6 bases at V and 5 bases at J, leaving 5 bases unmatched. The germline V gene encodes CDR1 DFQATT and CDR2 SNEGSKA (reference sequence). The CDR3 here is CSAETGVTEAFF. CDR3 DNA sequence: TGCAGTGCAGAGACAGGGGTTACTGAAGCTTTCTTT.

This clonotype was observed many times. The gene calls are TRBV20-1 and TRBJ2-1; TRBD2 agrees at 11 bases. V lost 6 bases to trimming and J lost 0 bases; unmatched junction nucleotides: 7. The CDR3 covers 16 residues. CDR1 DFQATT and CDR2 SNEGSKA come from the germline V gene (reference sequence). In DNA form, the CDR3 reads TGCAGTGCATCTAGCGGGGGGTTTAGCTCCTACAATGAGCAGTTCTTC. It codes for CSASSGGFSSYNEQFF.

This clonotype was picked up many times. The V call is TRBV29-1, the J call TRBJ2-1; D is possibly TRBD2 (5 bases). The CDR3 extends over 16 amino acids. V dropped 0 bases and J dropped 0 bases, with 12 bases sitting between them. Germline V gives CDR1 SQVTM, CDR2 ANQGSEA. This CDR3 is CSVEDLGNPSYNEQFF. Here the CDR3 DNA reads TGCAGCGTTGAAGATCTCGGGAACCCCTCCTACAATGAGCAGTTCTTC.

This clonotype was seen at least ten times. This chain joins TRBV7-2 and TRBJ2-7, with 8 bases matching TRBD1. Trimming removed 1 base from V and 3 bases from J; junction bases left unmatched: 8. CDR3 length: 16 amino acids. The germline V gene encodes CDR1 SGHTA and CDR2 FQGNSA. CDR3: CASSLGGQAGVYEQYF. For the CDR3, the DNA is TGTGCCAGCAGCTTAGGGGGACAGGCAGGGGTCTACGAGCAGTACTTC.

This clonotype was detected ten times or more. V gene TRBV20-1 combines with J gene TRBJ1-6, with D uncertain. CDR3 length: 16 amino acids. Germline V gene lookup returns CDR1 DFQATT and CDR2 SNEGSKA (reference sequence). Trimming took off 0 bases at V and 6 bases at J, with 15 bases between the two ends. In DNA, the CDR3 is TGCAGTGCTAGAGATCTTCCAGGCCAAATTAATTCACCCCTCCACTTT. Translated, it gives CSARDLPGQINSPLHF.

This clonotype was detected many times. The gene calls are TRBV20-1 and TRBJ1-5; 9 positions agree with TRBD1. There are 15 residues in the CDR3. Germline V gene sequence: CDR1 DFQATT, CDR2 SNEGSKA (reference sequence). V shed 2 bases, J shed 5 bases, and the junction held 7 bases outside the gene matches. The CDR3, as DNA: TGCAGTGCTAGAATTCCGGGACAGGGAGATCAGCCCCAGCATTTT. Amino acid sequence: CSARIPGQGDQPQHF.

V gene TRBV4-1 combines with J gene TRBJ2-2; the D is unclear. The V gene lost 5 bases and the J gene lost 3 bases, with 10 bases spanning the gap. Germline lookup yields CDR1 MGHRA and CDR2 YSYEKL. The CDR3 runs to 14 residues. DNA for the CDR3: TGCGCCAGCAGCTCCGGACGGGACACCGGGGAGCTGTTTTTT. Protein product: CASSSGRDTGELFF.

The chain is built from TRBV2 and TRBJ1-1; no reliable D call. The germline V gene has CDR1 SNHLY and CDR2 FYNNEI. The CDR3 totals 14 residues. V lost 2 bases and J lost 2, with 9 bases in between. The CDR3 DNA reads TGTGCCAGCAGTGAATCGCGGGGAAACACTGAAGCTTTCTTT. Translated: CASSESRGNTEAFF. The full variable domain, its missing parts supplied by reference TRBV2 and TRBJ1-1, is EPEVTQTPSHQVTQMGQEVILRCVPISNHLYFYWYRQILGQKVEFLVSFYNNEISEKSEIFDDQFSVERPDGSNFTLKIRSTKLEDSAMYFCASSESRGNTEAFFGQGTRLTVV.

This clonotype was recorded a few times. The rearrangement joins TRBV6-5 to TRBJ2-3; 7 bases fit TRBD1. Trimming took 5 bases from V and 4 from J; bases not matched to a gene: 12. In germline, CDR1 is MNHEY, CDR2 SVGAGI. The CDR3 sequence is 16 residues long. CDR3 DNA sequence: TGTGCCAGCAGTAACCAAGACAGGGTAGTGGCAGATACGCAGTATTTT. This gives the protein CASSNQDRVVADTQYF.

This chain links TRBV24-1 with TRBJ2-1; tentative D call: TRBD1 (5 bases). The CDR3 has 13 residues. Germline V gives CDR1 KGHDR, CDR2 SFDVKD. The ends were cut back, 5 bases at V and 6 bases at J, with 10 bases in the middle. The DNA of the CDR3 is TGTGCCACCAGTGGCAGGGTCGGCAATGAGCAGTTCTTC. This codes for CATSGRVGNEQFF.

The V and J genes are TRBV7-2 and TRBJ2-4; perhaps D is TRBD1 or TRBD2 (5 bases each). The CDR3 totals 14 residues. The germline gives CDR1 SGHTA, CDR2 FQGNSA. V was shortened by 3 bases and J by 8 bases, with 14 bases between the two germline ends. This CDR3 is CASSFFGARDIQYF. CDR3 nucleotide sequence: TGTGCCAGCAGCTTCTTCGGGGCGAGGGACATTCAGTACTTC.

This clonotype was found many times. The rearrangement joins TRBV20-1 to TRBJ2-3; 9 bases align to TRBD1. The CDR3 is made up of 15 amino acids. Trimming took 5 bases from V and 4 from J; bases not matched to a gene: 10. Germline V lookup: CDR1 DFQATT, CDR2 SNEGSKA (reference sequence). The CDR3 loop is CSAPGPGQGPDTQYF. CDR3 sequence (DNA): TGCAGTGCTCCTGGACCGGGACAGGGCCCAGATACGCAGTATTTT.

This clonotype was seen only a few times. J is TRBJ2-5 and V is TRBV18; 8 bases map to TRBD1. Unmatched junction bases numbered 6, after V lost 1 base and J lost 5 bases. Germline V gives CDR1 KGHSH, CDR2 LQKENI. The CDR3 spans 15 residues. The CDR3: CASSPRTGRDETQYF. The CDR3 DNA sequence: TGTGCCAGCTCACCACGGACAGGGCGGGACGAGACCCAGTACTTC.

This clonotype was detected many times. The rearrangement joins TRBV20-1 to TRBJ1-2, with TRBD1 identical over 7 bases. CDR1 and CDR2 from the germline V gene are DFQATT and SNEGSKA (reference sequence). Trimming at V came to 5 bases and at J to 2 bases, leaving 8 bases not matched to a gene. The CDR3 consists of 14 residues. The CDR3 here is CSALTTGQNYGYTF. CDR3 nucleotides: TGCAGTGCTCTAACCACGGGACAGAACTATGGCTACACCTTC.

The chain couples TRBV4-1 to TRBJ1-1, with a weak D call TRBD1 (5 bases). The CDR3 spans 19 residues. Germline-derived CDR1 and CDR2 are MGHRA and YSYEKL. V was cut by 0 bases and J by 4 bases, with 24 bases left in between. The CDR3: CASSQDEERGGGLGTEAFF. The CDR3 DNA is TGCGCCAGCAGCCAAGACGAAGAGAGAGGCGGGGGTCTCGGCACTGAAGCTTTCTTT.

The chain employs TRBV4-1 and TRBJ2-1; TRBD2 matches at 7 bases. Germline V gives CDR1 MGHRA, CDR2 YSYEKL. With V trimmed by 1 base and J by 7 bases, 4 bases remained unmatched. This CDR3 is built from 14 residues. CDR3 nucleotide sequence: TGCGCCAGCAGCCAAGGGGGGACTACTAATGAGCAGTTCTTC. Translation gives CASSQGGTTNEQFF.

V gene TRBV5-1 combines with J gene TRBJ2-1; no definite D call. Germline V gene sequence: CDR1 SGHRS, CDR2 YFSETQ. The CDR3 is made up of 13 amino acids. Trimming stripped 1 base from V and 8 bases from J, with 10 bases between. Here the CDR3 reads CASSLKQIDEQFF. The CDR3 DNA reads TGCGCCAGCAGCTTGAAACAAATCGATGAGCAGTTCTTC.

J is TRBJ1-1 and V is TRBV7-2; the D gene is possibly TRBD1 (5 bases). Germline-derived CDR1 and CDR2 are SGHTA and FQGNSA. This CDR3 spans 14 amino acids. V was pared by 5 bases and J by 1 base, with 11 bases between. The CDR3 loop reads CASSLGHGNTEAFF. DNA for the CDR3: TGTGCCAGCAGCCTCGGACACGGGAACACTGAAGCTTTCTTT.

This clonotype was detected many times. This rearrangement joins TRBV7-2 to TRBJ1-2; 7 bases are a match to TRBD1. The CDR3 is 15 residues long. The germline CDR1 and CDR2 sequences are SGHTA and FQGNSA. V trimming: 1 base; J trimming: 7 bases; junction bases outside the gene matches: 9. The CDR3 DNA follows: TGTGCCAGCAGCTTAGAGGCAGGACAGGCACGTGGCTACACCTTC. Amino acids: CASSLEAGQARGYTF. Based on the CDR3 plus reference TRBV7-2 and TRBJ1-2, the full variable domain is GAGVSQSPSNKVTEKGKDVELRCDPISGHTALYWYRQSLGQGLEFLIYFQGNSAPDKSGLPSDRFSAERTGGSVSTLTIQRTQQEDSAVYLCASSLEAGQARGYTFGSGTRLTVV.